A selection of T cell receptor beta chains follows, all from one sample in a study of blood T cell repertoires in COVID-19. Produced via immunoSEQ multiplex PCR; TCRdb's table is partial and in-frame only. This sample carries 250,000 or so clones, around 86% of them seen once, and the ten largest clones take about 5%. The source material was peripheral blood. These receptors were obtained from a woman aged 60-75 years with COVID-19, enrolled during active disease. The CDR3 runs from the conserved cysteine through the conserved F or W. A D gene is named only where the DNA matches it firmly.

V gene: TRBV30; J gene: TRBJ1-5; D gene: .; CDR3 protein: CACRENGVGRPQHF; CDR3 DNA: TGTGCCTGCCGGGAGAACGGGGTCGGTCGGCCCCAGCATTTT
V gene: TRBV5-4; J gene: TRBJ2-1; D gene: TRBD2; CDR3 protein: CASRLAGGSYNEQFF; CDR3 DNA: TGTGCCAGCAGGCTAGCGGGAGGGTCCTACAATGAGCAGTTCTTC
V gene: TRBV5-1; J gene: TRBJ1-1; D gene: TRBD1; CDR3 protein: CASSGTGGIMNTEAFF; CDR3 DNA: TGCGCCAGCAGCGGAACAGGGGGCATCATGAACACTGAAGCTTTCTTT
V gene: TRBV27; J gene: TRBJ2-2; D gene: TRBD1; CDR3 protein: CASSPYPGQGTGELFF; CDR3 DNA: TGTGCCAGCAGTCCCTATCCGGGACAGGGGACCGGGGAGCTGTTTTTT
V gene: TRBV27; J gene: TRBJ2-5; D gene: .; CDR3 protein: CASSRVGETQYF; CDR3 DNA: TGTGCCAGCAGCAGGGTGGGGGAGACCCAGTACTTC
V gene: TRBV18; J gene: TRBJ2-7; D gene: .; CDR3 protein: CASSPNGSPSYEQYF; CDR3 DNA: TGTGCCAGCTCACCGAACGGGAGCCCCTCCTACGAGCAGTACTTC
V gene: TRBV11-3; J gene: TRBJ2-1; D gene: TRBD1; CDR3 protein: CASSLKTGQGKLNEQFF; CDR3 DNA: TGTGCCAGCAGCCTAAAAACGGGACAGGGGAAGCTGAATGAGCAGTTCTTC
V gene: TRBV6-1; J gene: TRBJ1-2; D gene: .; CDR3 protein: CASSQDRRGYGYTF; CDR3 DNA: TGTGCCAGCAGTCAGGACAGAAGGGGTTATGGCTACACCTTC
V gene: TRBV20-1; J gene: TRBJ2-5; D gene: TRBD1; CDR3 protein: CSASQGARGPETQYF; CDR3 DNA: TGCAGTGCTAGTCAGGGGGCGCGTGGCCCCGAGACCCAGTACTTC
V gene: TRBV7-2; J gene: TRBJ2-3; D gene: .; CDR3 protein: CASSLFIAADTQYF; CDR3 DNA: TGTGCCAGCAGCTTATTTATAGCAGCGGATACGCAGTATTTT
V gene: TRBV5-1; J gene: TRBJ1-3; D gene: .; CDR3 protein: CASSLGGYSGNTIYF; CDR3 DNA: TGCGCCAGCAGCTTGGGAGGGTACTCTGGAAACACCATATATTTT